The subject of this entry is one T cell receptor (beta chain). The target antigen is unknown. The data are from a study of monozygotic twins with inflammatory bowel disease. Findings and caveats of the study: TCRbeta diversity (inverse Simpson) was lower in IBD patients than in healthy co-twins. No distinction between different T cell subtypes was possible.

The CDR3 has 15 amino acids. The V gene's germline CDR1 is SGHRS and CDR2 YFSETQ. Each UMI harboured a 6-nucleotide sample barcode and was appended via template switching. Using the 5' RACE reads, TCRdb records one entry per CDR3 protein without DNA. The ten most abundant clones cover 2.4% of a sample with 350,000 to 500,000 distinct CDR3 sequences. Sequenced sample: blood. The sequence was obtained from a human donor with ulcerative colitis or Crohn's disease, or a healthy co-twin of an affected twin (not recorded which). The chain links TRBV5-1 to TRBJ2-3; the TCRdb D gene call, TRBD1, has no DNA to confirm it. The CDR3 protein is CASSPGDRGADTQYF.